The rows below give T cell receptor beta chains drawn from one sample of a study of T cell repertoires in cytomegalovirus infection. Their recognized antigens are unknown. TCRdb recomputed calls from the reads with MiXCR, one row per CDR3 protein. This sample has 400,000 to 600,000 distinct CDR3 sequences, with about 42% found just once. Here the sequenced sample was cultured PBMCs, taken from culture after CMV antigen stimulation. Source of these receptors: a human donor in good health (CMV status not recorded). Some clones in this sample may be carry-over from other donors' samples. Both conserved end residues are part of each CDR3. A D gene is named only where the DNA matches it firmly. Only some rows state a clone size, as once, few, many or a class for expanded clones.

TGTGCCAGTAGTATAGATGCAACGTGGGCCAATGAGCAGTTCTTC	CASSIDATWANEQFF	many	-	TRBV19	TRBJ2-1
TGTGCCAGCAGCTTGGAACAGGGGGACAATGAGCAGTTCTTC	CASSLEQGDNEQFF	few	TRBD1	TRBV7-2	TRBJ2-1
TGTGCCAGCAGCACACAGACAGGGGGCAACTCTGGGGCCAACGTCCTGACTTTC	CASSTQTGGNSGANVLTF	-	TRBD1	TRBV7-2	TRBJ2-6
TGTGCCACTCAGGTAGGAGTCAGGAACACTGAAGCTTTCTTT	CATQVGVRNTEAFF	-	-	TRBV15	TRBJ1-1
TGTGCCAGCAGCCGAATTAGCGGGGGGGCAGGAGAGACCCAGTACTTC	CASSRISGGAGETQYF	few	TRBD2	TRBV7-2	TRBJ2-5
TGTGCCAGCAGCTTAGGACTAGCGGGACCAGGGTACAATGAGCAGTTCTTC	CASSLGLAGPGYNEQFF	-	TRBD2	TRBV7-6	TRBJ2-1
TGCAGTGCTAGAGATGCGCAGGGGACTAATGAAAAACTGTTTTTT	CSARDAQGTNEKLFF	-	-	TRBV20-1	TRBJ1-4
TGTGCCAGCAGCTTGGATCAGACTCTAGATACGCAGTATTTT	CASSLDQTLDTQYF	-	-	TRBV5-4	TRBJ2-3
TGTGCCAGCAGCCTCCCGACAGATGGATCACCCCTCCACTTT	CASSLPTDGSPLHF	-	-	TRBV7-4	TRBJ1-6
TGCGCCAGCAGTGTTCAGGCCAAAAACATTCAGTACTTC	CASSVQAKNIQYF	-	-	TRBV10-2	TRBJ2-4
TGTGCCAGCAGCCCCATTGGTACCCCACAGGGGGCTGTAGCTTTTAGGCAGTTCTTC	CASSPIGTPQGAVAFRQFF	-	TRBD1	TRBV5-4	TRBJ2-1
TGTGCCAGTAGTCCTCCCAGACCAAGGGGCACAGATACGCAGTATTTT	CASSPPRPRGTDTQYF	few	-	TRBV19	TRBJ2-3
TGTGCCAGCAGCTTGGGTGACCTATACGTCGAGCAGTACTTC	CASSLGDLYVEQYF	few	-	TRBV5-6	TRBJ2-7
TGTGCCAGCACCCCTCGAAGTCAGCGACGGGAGCAGTTCTTC	CASTPRSQRREQFF	-	-	TRBV11-1	TRBJ2-1
TGTGCCAGCAGCCCACCAGTGAACCATAATGGCTACACCTTC	CASSPPVNHNGYTF	many	-	TRBV7-8	TRBJ1-2
TGTGCCAGCAGCTTACAACAGGGGGCCCTCTATGGCTACACCTTC	CASSLQQGALYGYTF	-	TRBD1	TRBV7-2	TRBJ1-2
TGTGCCAGCAGCCCCCAGTTGTCCGGAAACACCATATATTTT	CASSPQLSGNTIYF	-	-	TRBV12-3/TRBV12-4	TRBJ1-3
TGCGCCAGCAGCACCCGACTAGCGGGGGGACTTTACAAAGAGACCCAGTACTTC	CASSTRLAGGLYKETQYF	-	TRBD2	TRBV4-1	TRBJ2-5
TGTGCCAGCAGCTTACTAGGGGACGGCACTGAAGCTTTCTTT	CASSLLGDGTEAFF	-	-	TRBV11-2	TRBJ1-1
TGTGCCACGAGGGATGGGAGGGCCCTTTCCGGGGAGCTGTTTTTT	CATRDGRALSGELFF	-	TRBD2	TRBV6-6	TRBJ2-2
TGTGCCAGCAGTGAGATAGGACAGGTCTCACAAAACATTCAGTACTTC	CASSEIGQVSQNIQYF	few	TRBD1	TRBV6-1	TRBJ2-4
TGTGCCAGCAGTAAGACTAGCCGTTTAATCGATACGCAGTATTTT	CASSKTSRLIDTQYF	few	TRBD2	TRBV12-3/TRBV12-4	TRBJ2-3